A selection of T cell receptor beta chains follows, all from one sample in a study of blood T cells in healthy people across ages. TCRdb itself ran the 5' RACE reads through MiXCR, one entry per CDR3 protein. The table records 1.5 million to 2 million distinct CDR3 sequences, roughly 27% of them present only once. Sequences were obtained from blood. The receptors here all came from a woman in her twenties or thirties in good health. Each CDR3 is given with its conserved first and last residue. A D gene is named only where the DNA matches it firmly. Some rows mark clone size as missing; the rest say once, few, many or name a class of expanded clone.

TGTGCCAGCGCCGCATACGGGACTAATTCCTACGAGCAGTACTTC,CASAAYGTNSYEQYF,few,TRBJ2-7,TRBD2,TRBV18
TGTGCCAGCAGGCCCCCCGGGGGTGAGACCCAGTACTTC,CASRPPGGETQYF,few,TRBJ2-5,-,TRBV2
TGTGCCAGCACCCCCGGGACCACTGAAGCTTTCTTT,CASTPGTTEAFF,-,TRBJ1-1,-,TRBV12-3/TRBV12-4
TGTGTCAGCAACTCCACGGGGATCCAGCTATACAATGAGCAGTTCTTC,CVSNSTGIQLYNEQFF,-,TRBJ2-1,-,TRBV5-5
TGTGCCAGTAACAGGGGATTGGGGACAGATACGCAGTATTTT,CASNRGLGTDTQYF,-,TRBJ2-3,TRBD1,TRBV28
TGCAGCCGTAAGTCAACCCTTCCCGAGCAGTACTTC,CSRKSTLPEQYF,-,TRBJ2-7,-,TRBV29-1
TGTGCCAGCAGCCAAGTCTCAGGGTGGACTGAAGCTTTCTTT,CASSQVSGWTEAFF,-,TRBJ1-1,-,TRBV3-1
TGCGCCAGCAATCCAGGGACGGTGGGGGAGACCCAGTACTTC,CASNPGTVGETQYF,-,TRBJ2-5,-,TRBV5-1
TGTGCCAGCAGTTTGTCCGGGACAGGAGTCAATGAGCAGTTCTTC,CASSLSGTGVNEQFF,-,TRBJ2-1,TRBD1,TRBV27
TGTGCCAGCAGCTTAGTGGGGGGAGAGTACAATGAGCAGTTCTTC,CASSLVGGEYNEQFF,-,TRBJ2-1,-,TRBV11-2
TGTGCCAGCAGCTTCTACGACATGAGGGAAAAACTGTTTTTT,CASSFYDMREKLFF,-,TRBJ1-4,-,TRBV5-6
TGTGCCAGCAGTTTATTCGGAGGAGCTGGTGGCTACACCTTC,CASSLFGGAGGYTF,-,TRBJ1-2,-,TRBV28
TGTGCCAGCTCAGAGGACCGACCACCTGAAGCTTTCTTT,CASSEDRPPEAFF,-,TRBJ1-1,-,TRBV18
TGTGCCAGCAGCAAGCGGGACATTAACACTGAAGCTTTCTTT,CASSKRDINTEAFF,-,TRBJ1-1,-,TRBV3-1
TGCAGTGCTAGCGGCGCGGGCCTCTTCCACAATGAGCAGTTCTTC,CSASGAGLFHNEQFF,once,TRBJ2-1,-,TRBV20-1
TGTGCCAGCAGCCAAGGAACATCCGCCGGAGTCTACGAGCAGTACTTC,CASSQGTSAGVYEQYF,-,TRBJ2-7,-,TRBV3-1
TGTGCCAGTAGTGGGCATTACGGGAAGGTTTACAATGAGCAGTTCTTC,CASSGHYGKVYNEQFF,-,TRBJ2-1,-,TRBV19
TGCAGTGTACTAGCGGGAGTTCAGCATGAGCAGTTCTTC,CSVLAGVQHEQFF,-,TRBJ2-1,TRBD2,TRBV20-1
TGCAGCGTCTACCTAGCGGACGCCTACAATGAGCAGTTCTTC,CSVYLADAYNEQFF,-,TRBJ2-1,TRBD2,TRBV29-1
TGTGCCACCAGCAGAGTGTCGCTGTGGGGTCACCCCCCGTCCTACAATGAGCAGTTCTTC,CATSRVSLWGHPPSYNEQFF,many,TRBJ2-1,-,TRBV15
TGTGCCAGCAGCCCGGGCCGGCCCTCGGGAGATACGCAGTATTTT,CASSPGRPSGDTQYF,few,TRBJ2-3,-,TRBV9
TGTGCCATCAGTGACCCTAGCGGGGGGCCCAGGGGAGAGCAGTACTTC,CAISDPSGGPRGEQYF,many,TRBJ2-7,TRBD2,TRBV10-3
TGTGCCTGGAGTGTAAAGGGGAGCACTGAAGCTTTCTTT,CAWSVKGSTEAFF,-,TRBJ1-1,-,TRBV30
TGTGCCAGCAGTTTTCAGAGGAACTACGGCTGCACCTTC,CASSFQRNYGCTF,-,TRBJ1-2,-,TRBV28
TGTGCCAGCAGTTACGAGCGGGGGGCTGACGAGCAGTACTTC,CASSYERGADEQYF,many,TRBJ2-7,TRBD2,TRBV6-5
TGCGCCAGCAGCACCGGACAGGCGTCCCCTATGAACACTGAAGCTTTCTTT,CASSTGQASPMNTEAFF,-,TRBJ1-1,TRBD1,TRBV5-1
TGTGCCAGCAGCTTAGGTGGAAGCACAGATGCGCAGTATTTT,CASSLGGSTDAQYF,-,TRBJ2-3,-,TRBV7-9
TGTGCCAGCAGCTTGAGAGGGACTAGCGGGGTCGGGGAGCTGTTTTTT,CASSLRGTSGVGELFF,-,TRBJ2-2,TRBD2,TRBV7-2
TGTGCCAGCAGTTACACTTTTCAGGGACAGGAGCAGTACTTC,CASSYTFQGQEQYF,-,TRBJ2-5,TRBD1,TRBV6-2/TRBV6-3
TGTGCCAGCAGCTTAGGTCCAGCGGGGGGGCCGCAAGAGACCCAGTACTTC,CASSLGPAGGPQETQYF,few,TRBJ2-5,TRBD2,TRBV7-2
TGTGCCAGCAGCGTAGATGCTAGCGCGGCCTACGAGCAGTACTTC,CASSVDASAAYEQYF,few,TRBJ2-7,-,TRBV9
TGTGCCAGCAGCCTAGAGGGCCAGGTACAAGAGACCCAGTACTTC,CASSLEGQVQETQYF,-,TRBJ2-5,-,TRBV7-9
TGTGCCAGCAGGATGACTAGCGGGAGTCGAGATACGCAGTATTTT,CASRMTSGSRDTQYF,-,TRBJ2-3,TRBD2,TRBV7-8
TGTGCCAGCAGCTGTCCTAACACTGAAGCTTTCTTT,CASSCPNTEAFF,-,TRBJ1-1,-,TRBV7-9
TGCGCCAGCAGCCAAGTAACAGGGTGGAACACTGAAGCTTTCTTT,CASSQVTGWNTEAFF,-,TRBJ1-1,-,TRBV4-3
TGTGCCAGCAGCCCTGCGTTGAGGCCTGAAGCTTTCTTT,CASSPALRPEAFF,few,TRBJ1-1,-,TRBV5-5
TGTGCCAGCAGTTTAGATCCGCCTAGCGGGAGTCTTGGCTCCTACAATGAGCAGTTCTTC,CASSLDPPSGSLGSYNEQFF,many,TRBJ2-1,TRBD2,TRBV28
TGTGCCAGCAACCCATTTGGGGTCACAGATACGCAGTATTTT,CASNPFGVTDTQYF,-,TRBJ2-3,-,TRBV27
TGTGCCAGCAGCTTAGCGGGCCGTAGCTCCTACGAGCAGTACTTC,CASSLAGRSSYEQYF,many,TRBJ2-7,-,TRBV7-9
TGTGCTAGTGGGCAGGCCCCGGTGGGCAATCAGCCCCAGCATTTT,CASGQAPVGNQPQHF,-,TRBJ1-5,-,TRBV12-5
TGTGCCAGCTCAAAAGGGACCAGAGAGACCCAGTACTTC,CASSKGTRETQYF,-,TRBJ2-5,-,TRBV18
TGTGCCAGCAGTTTAAACCCTGGGAGATCACCCCCCCACTTT,CASSLNPGRSPPHF,-,TRBJ1-6,-,TRBV12-3/TRBV12-4
TGTGCCAGCAAAGCTCGCTACCTTAGCAATCAGCCCCAGCATTTT,CASKARYLSNQPQHF,few,TRBJ1-5,-,TRBV27
TGTGCCAGCAGCCTACACGAGGGGAGCGGAGATACGCAGTATTTT,CASSLHEGSGDTQYF,-,TRBJ2-3,-,TRBV7-9
TGCGCCAGCACTGCCGAGGACGGTCTCAACGTCCTGACTTTC,CASTAEDGLNVLTF,-,TRBJ2-6,-,TRBV5-1
TGTGCCAGCAGCCGAGCGGGAGGGTCCCTCAATGAGCAGTTCTTC,CASSRAGGSLNEQFF,-,TRBJ2-1,TRBD2,TRBV11-2
TGTGCCAGCAGCGACCAAGGGGGATTAATTGGAGATACGCAGTATTTT,CASSDQGGLIGDTQYF,-,TRBJ2-3,-,TRBV9
TGCGCCAGCAGAGAACGGGGGCAGAGGGAGACCCAGTACTTC,CASRERGQRETQYF,many,TRBJ2-5,-,TRBV10-2
TGTGCCAGCAGCTCGCAGGCCGGGACAGGGTACCAAGAGACCCAGTACTTC,CASSSQAGTGYQETQYF,few,TRBJ2-5,TRBD1,TRBV7-8